Reported below is one T cell receptor (beta chain). No antigen is known for it. At one boundary the junction diverges from the germline segment, which might be a read error. Germline V gene lookup returns CDR1 SGHVT and CDR2 SQSDAQ. The CDR3 length is 16 residues. The record originates from a study of T cell repertoires in cytomegalovirus infection. Study observations and caveats: There were HLA-C-restricted CMV-specific TCR beta clonotypes dominating the ex vivo response.

From the reads, TCRdb called clonotypes with MiXCR, one entry per CDR3 protein. Among approximately 1,000,000 distinct CDR3 sequences listed, about 33% were seen once. The receptor's source is a human donor in good health (CMV status not recorded). Some clones in this sample may be carry-over from other donors' samples. Here the sequenced sample was cultured CD8+ T cells from PBMCs, taken from culture after CMV antigen stimulation. The chain couples TRBV7-4 to TRBJ2-2, with 10 bases identical to TRBD2. The CDR3 protein is CASTPLSGGQTEELFF. CDR3 sequence (DNA): TGTGCCAGCACCCCCCTTAGCGGGGGGCAGACCGAGGAGCTGTTTTTT.